A selection of T cell receptor beta chains follows, all from one sample in a study of shared clonotypes between healthy human individuals. Profiled with immunoSEQ multiplex PCR; TCRdb holds only in-frame clones, not every one. This sample yields about 2 million clones, of which 90% to 95% are seen a single time; approximately 0.13% belongs to the top ten. Sequenced material: naive CD4+ T cells sorted from blood. Receptors were obtained from a man aged 18 to 29 in good health. CDR3s include the opening cysteine and the closing phenylalanine or tryptophan. Each record gives: D gene, clone size, V gene, J gene, CDR3 protein, CDR3 DNA. The D gene is left open where the match is weak. Clone sizes are given selectively: once, few, many, or a class where the clone is expanded.

TRBD2	NA	TRBV10-3	TRBJ2-1	CAISVLAGAGNEQFF	TGTGCCATCAGTGTGCTAGCGGGGGCGGGGAATGAGCAGTTCTTC
NA	NA	TRBV11-2	TRBJ1-1	CASSWKQSGNTEAFF	TGTGCCAGCAGCTGGAAACAGTCGGGGAACACTGAAGCTTTCTTT
NA	NA	TRBV11-2	TRBJ1-5	CASSSGMGPQHF	TGTGCCAGCAGTTCCGGTATGGGGCCCCAGCATTTT
NA	NA	TRBV11-3	TRBJ2-5	CASSQTVQETQYF	TGTGCCAGCAGCCAGACAGTTCAAGAGACCCAGTACTTC
NA	NA	TRBV18	TRBJ1-2	CASSPSGPYGYTF	TGTGCCAGCTCACCAAGCGGACCCTATGGCTACACCTTC
NA	NA	TRBV5-1	TRBJ2-3	CASSLVARTLDTQYF	TGCGCCAGCAGCTTGGTGGCCCGAACACTAGATACGCAGTATTTT
TRBD1	NA	TRBV6-1	TRBJ2-7	CASSTQGIYEQYF	TGTGCCAGCAGTACACAGGGGATCTACGAGCAGTACTTC
NA	NA	TRBV30	TRBJ1-1	CAWTRNLGANTEAFF	TGTGCCTGGACGAGAAACCTAGGGGCGAACACTGAAGCTTTCTTT
TRBD2	NA	TRBV27	TRBJ2-3	CASSPTAGTSGSTDTQYF	TGTGCCAGCAGTCCCACAGCCGGGACTAGCGGTAGCACAGATACGCAGTATTTT
NA	NA	TRBV7-9	TRBJ2-3	CASSPPGTRSTDTQYF	TGTGCCAGCAGCCCACCCGGGACAAGAAGCACAGATACGCAGTATTTT
TRBD1	NA	TRBV2	TRBJ1-5	CASGTEQNQPQHF	TGTGCCAGCGGGACAGAACAGAATCAGCCCCAGCATTTT
TRBD1	NA	TRBV5-1	TRBJ2-7	CASSSGTGAYEQYF	TGCGCCAGCAGTTCCGGGACAGGGGCCTACGAGCAGTACTTC
NA	NA	TRBV4-1	TRBJ1-2	CASSQESGLANYGYTF	TGCGCCAGCAGCCAAGAGTCGGGCCTCGCAAACTATGGCTACACCTTC
NA	once	TRBV18	TRBJ2-3	CASSPVGTDTQYF	TGTGCCAGCTCTCCCGTGGGCACAGATACGCAGTATTTT
NA	NA	TRBV6-4	TRBJ1-1	CASSDGGTEAFF	TGTGCCAGCAGTGACGGGGGAACTGAAGCTTTCTTT
TRBD1	NA	TRBV7-2	TRBJ1-1	CASSARDRAMNTEAFF	TGTGCCAGCAGCGCCCGGGACAGGGCTATGAACACTGAAGCTTTCTTT
NA	once	TRBV27	TRBJ2-7	CASGLYEQYF	TGTGCCAGCGGACTATACGAGCAGTACTTC
NA	NA	TRBV7-9	TRBJ1-3	CASSLMQVPSGNTIYF	TGTGCCAGCAGCTTGATGCAGGTCCCCTCTGGAAACACCATATATTTT
TRBD1	NA	TRBV19	TRBJ2-2	CASSPPDRVGGELFF	TGTGCCAGTAGTCCCCCGGACAGGGTCGGCGGGGAGCTGTTTTTT
NA	NA	TRBV5-1	TRBJ2-2	CASRPDSLANTGELFF	TGCGCCAGCAGACCGGACAGCCTCGCGAACACCGGGGAGCTGTTTTTT
NA	NA	TRBV6-1	TRBJ2-2	CASGAAGELFF	TGTGCCAGCGGCGCTGCCGGGGAGCTGTTTTTT
TRBD1	NA	TRBV6-1	TRBJ1-5	CASLDRGNQPQHF	TGTGCCAGCCTGGACAGGGGCAATCAGCCCCAGCATTTT
TRBD2	NA	TRBV9	TRBJ2-5	CASSVGLAGGETQYF	TGTGCCAGCAGCGTAGGACTAGCGGGGGGAGAGACCCAGTACTTC
TRBD1	NA	TRBV9	TRBJ1-2	CASTIQGDANYGYTF	TGTGCCAGCACGATACAGGGGGACGCTAACTATGGCTACACCTTC
TRBD1	NA	TRBV10-2	TRBJ1-2	CASSRQGINVGYTF	TGCGCCAGCAGTCGACAGGGTATAAATGTTGGCTACACCTTC
NA	NA	TRBV4-3	TRBJ2-7	CASSQSGSSYEQYF	TGCGCCAGCAGCCAAAGTGGGAGCTCCTACGAGCAGTACTTC
NA	NA	TRBV6-5	TRBJ2-7	CASRQDRPHYEQYF	TGTGCCAGCAGACAGGATCGCCCCCACTACGAGCAGTACTTC
NA	NA	TRBV5-6	TRBJ2-7	CASSLQGFYEQYF	TGTGCCAGCAGCTTACAAGGATTCTACGAGCAGTACTTC
NA	NA	TRBV2	TRBJ2-7	CASSGGSLGPTGGGYYEQYF	TGTGCCAGCAGTGGCGGGTCACTCGGACCCACGGGAGGGGGCTACTACGAGCAGTACTTC
TRBD2	NA	TRBV5-1	TRBJ2-7	CASRPLAGAAYEQYF	TGCGCCAGCAGACCCCTAGCGGGAGCCGCCTACGAGCAGTACTTC
NA	NA	TRBV13	TRBJ1-2	CASSTGGRRIPYGYTF	TGTGCCAGCAGCACCGGCGGGAGAAGGATTCCCTATGGCTACACCTTC
NA	NA	TRBV10-3	TRBJ2-3	CAISESLAASTDTQYF	TGTGCCATCAGCGAAAGTCTAGCAGCTAGCACAGATACGCAGTATTTT
TRBD1	once	TRBV2	TRBJ2-1	CASRADRAGGNEQFF	TGTGCCAGCAGGGCTGACAGGGCAGGGGGCAATGAGCAGTTCTTC
NA	NA	TRBV5-1	TRBJ2-2	CASSLVGVGELFF	TGCGCCAGCAGCTTGGTAGGGGTCGGGGAGCTGTTTTTT
NA	NA	TRBV27	TRBJ1-1	CASRAGHLNTEAFF	TGTGCCAGCAGGGCCGGCCATTTGAACACTGAAGCTTTCTTT
NA	NA	TRBV11-3	TRBJ2-5	CASSLGRGGETQYF	TGTGCCAGCAGCCTAGGAAGGGGTGGCGAGACCCAGTACTTC
NA	NA	TRBV20-1	TRBJ1-1	CSARDGPGLFF	TGCAGTGCTAGAGATGGCCCCGGGTTATTCTTT
TRBD1	NA	TRBV5-1	TRBJ2-2	CASSIGQGNTGELFF	TGCGCCAGCAGCATCGGACAGGGGAACACCGGGGAGCTGTTTTTT
NA	once	TRBV7-2	TRBJ2-2	CASSLGQFTGELFF	TGTGCCAGCAGCTTAGGCCAGTTCACCGGGGAGCTGTTTTTT
NA	NA	TRBV18	TRBJ2-7	CASSPPVTATEQYF	TGTGCCAGCTCACCACCGGTAACGGCTACGGAGCAGTACTTC
NA	once	TRBV30	TRBJ2-3	CAWSPSSAFTDTQYF	TGTGCCTGGAGTCCCTCTAGCGCATTCACAGATACGCAGTATTTT
NA	NA	TRBV10-2	TRBJ2-7	CASSEEAGLLYYEQYF	TGCGCCAGCAGTGAGGAGGCAGGCCTTCTTTACTACGAGCAGTACTTC
TRBD1	NA	TRBV5-4	TRBJ2-6	CASSARTGTSGANVLTF	TGTGCCAGCAGCGCGAGGACAGGGACCTCTGGGGCCAACGTCCTGACTTTC
NA	NA	TRBV15	TRBJ1-2	CATSRAGRSDGYTF	TGTGCCACCAGCAGAGCGGGGCGGTCTGATGGCTACACCTTC
NA	NA	TRBV29-1	TRBJ2-1	CSGSGHNEQFF	TGCAGCGGTAGCGGTCACAATGAGCAGTTCTTC
NA	NA	TRBV10-1	TRBJ1-3	CASSESRGGLSGNTIYF	TGCGCCAGCAGTGAATCCAGGGGTGGACTATCCGGAAACACCATATATTTT
TRBD1	NA	TRBV5-6	TRBJ1-4	CASSDGTGGVEKLFF	TGTGCCAGCAGCGATGGGACAGGGGGCGTAGAAAAACTGTTTTTT
NA	NA	TRBV30	TRBJ2-5	CAWSVVTGGGTQYF	TGTGCCTGGAGTGTAGTTACAGGCGGAGGAACCCAGTACTTC
NA	NA	TRBV6-1	TRBJ2-7	CASSLGTGSYEQYF	TGTGCCAGCAGTCTGGGGACTGGTTCCTACGAGCAGTACTTC